A single sample gave rise to the 6 T cell receptor beta chains below, sequenced in a study of T cell repertoires in cytomegalovirus infection (dated 2019 in TCRdb). Antigens for these TCRs are unknown. Instrument on record: Illumina HiSeq 1500. TCRdb took the public reads, trimmed them with fastp at Q25, ran MiXCR for clone calling and kept in-frame beta chains. For every CDR3 protein sequence, its rows merge into one entry that carries the most common genes and DNA. A total of about 830,000 distinct CDR3 sequences appear in this sample, about 30% of them only once. The ten most abundant clones make up around an eighth of the sample. The sample's treatment or condition label, decoded: in vitro stimulation with specific CMV peptide epitopes to enrich CMV-specific T cells. Source: cultured CD8+ T cells from PBMCs, taken from culture after CMV antigen stimulation. The receptors stem from a human donor in good health (CMV status not recorded). Some clones in this sample may be carry-over from other donors' samples.

The chain is built from TRBV29-1 and TRBJ2-7; D is perhaps TRBD2 (6 bases). Germline V gene data show CDR1 as SQVTM and CDR2 as ANQGSEA. The CDR3 spans 14 residues. The V end was cut by 0 bases, the J end by 2 bases, with 11 bases between. CDR3 sequence (DNA): TGCAGCGTTGAAGATGACACGGGGGCCTACGAGCAGTACTTC. Protein: CSVEDDTGAYEQYF.

The table lists this clonotype with a few counts. The genes are TRBV4-1 and TRBJ2-2; 7 bases match TRBD1. Germline CDR1 MGHRA, CDR2 YSYEKL. CDR3 length: 17 residues. The junction had 16 bases not matched to a gene; V was cut back by 4 bases and J by 8 bases. The CDR3 loop reads CASSLLMQGVGEGELFF. The DNA of the CDR3 is TGCGCCAGCAGCCTTCTTATGCAGGGGGTGGGGGAAGGGGAGCTGTTTTTT.

DNA of the CDR3: TGTGCCAGCAGCTTAGGGGCAGGGGCACAGGTTGAAGCTTTCTTT. This sequence encodes CASSLGAGAQVEAFF. The rearrangement uses TRBV7-6 and TRBJ1-1; D is perhaps TRBD1 (6 bases). Germline V gene sequence: CDR1 SGHVS, CDR2 FNYEAQ. The V gene lost 1 base and the J gene lost 7 bases, with 16 bases spanning the gap. This CDR3 has 15 residues.

In this sample, this clonotype turned up many times. V usage is TRBV7-2 and J usage is TRBJ2-5; perhaps D is TRBD1 or TRBD2 (7 bases each). The CDR3 covers 15 residues. Germline lookup yields CDR1 SGHTA and CDR2 FQGNSA. Trimming cost V 5 bases and J 3 bases, with 16 bases left between them. CDR3 in DNA: TGTGCCAGCAGCACCCGGGGGGACAGAGAAGAGACCCAGTACTTC. Its translation is CASSTRGDREETQYF.

The J gene is TRBJ2-7, the V gene TRBV27; 12 nucleotides line up with TRBD2. The CDR3 totals 15 residues. From germline, CDR1 is MNHEY and CDR2 SMNVEV (reference sequence). V trimming: 5 bases; J trimming: 2 bases; junction bases outside the gene matches: 4. CDR3 amino acids: CASSLTSGGPYEQYF. In DNA, the CDR3 is TGTGCCAGCAGTCTTACTAGCGGGGGGCCCTACGAGCAGTACTTC.

J is TRBJ1-1 and V is TRBV13; D not certain. Germline V gene sequence: CDR1 PRHDT, CDR2 FYEKMQ (reference sequence). The CDR3 is made up of 15 amino acids. V was pared by 5 bases and J by 3 bases, with 16 bases between. CDR3 sequence: CASSRMRGLDTEAFF. The CDR3 DNA reads TGTGCCAGCAGCCGGATGAGAGGCCTGGACACTGAAGCTTTCTTT. The full variable domain, completed using reference TRBV13 and TRBJ1-1, is AAGVIQSPRHLIKEKRETATLKCYPIPRHDTVYWYQQGPGQDPQFLISFYEKMQSDKGSIPDRFSAQQFSDYHSELNMSSLELGDSALYFCASSRMRGLDTEAFFGQGTRLTVV.